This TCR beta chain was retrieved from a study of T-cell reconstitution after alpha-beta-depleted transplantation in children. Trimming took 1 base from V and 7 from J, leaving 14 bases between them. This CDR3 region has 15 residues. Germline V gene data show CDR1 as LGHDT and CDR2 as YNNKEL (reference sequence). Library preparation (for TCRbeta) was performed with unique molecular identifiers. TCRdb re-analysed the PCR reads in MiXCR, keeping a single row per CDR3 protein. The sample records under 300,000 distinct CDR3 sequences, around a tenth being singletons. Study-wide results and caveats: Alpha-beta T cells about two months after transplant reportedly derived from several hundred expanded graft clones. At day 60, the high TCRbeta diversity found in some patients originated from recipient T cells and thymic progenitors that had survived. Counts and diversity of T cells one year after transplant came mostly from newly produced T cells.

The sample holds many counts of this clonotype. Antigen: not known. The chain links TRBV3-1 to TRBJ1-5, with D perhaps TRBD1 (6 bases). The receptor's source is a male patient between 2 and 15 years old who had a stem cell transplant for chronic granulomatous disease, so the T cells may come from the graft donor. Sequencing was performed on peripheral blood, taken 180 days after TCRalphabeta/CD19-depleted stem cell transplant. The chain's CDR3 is CASSQVPGAGQPQHF. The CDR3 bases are TGTGCCAGCAGCCAAGTTCCGGGGGCAGGACAGCCCCAGCATTTT.